The clone carrying this T cell receptor beta chain was observed many times. The antigen is not known. Looked up from germline, CDR1 is ENHRY and CDR2 is SYGVKD. CDR3 length: 13 amino acids. With 6 bases clipped from V and 2 bases from J, the junction kept 2 bases outside the gene matches. The library targeted TCRbeta and was prepared with unique molecular identifiers. TCRdb reprocessed the PCR reads with MiXCR, giving one entry per CDR3 protein. The sample lists 150,000 to 250,000 distinct CDR3 sequences; around 5.9% were seen once. The sample comes from a study of T-cell reconstitution after alpha-beta-depleted transplantation in children. General study results and limits: There were reportedly several hundred expanded graft clones from which alpha-beta T cells came about two months after transplant. By one year post-transplant, T-cell counts and diversity largely arose from T cells that were newly produced.

Specimen: PBMCs, collected before TCRalphabeta/CD19-depleted stem cell transplant. The sequence derives from a girl in the first two years of life with combined immunodeficiency, due to receive a stem cell transplant. This chain connects TRBV10-3 to TRBJ2-5; 8 bases are a match to TRBD1. The CDR3 reads CAIRGQAQETQYF. The CDR3 DNA reads TGTGCCATCAGGGGACAGGCACAAGAGACCCAGTACTTC.